This T cell receptor beta chain was obtained from a study of beta chain features in type 1 diabetes. This CDR3 is built from 14 residues. Germline CDR1 MNHNY, CDR2 SVGAGI (reference sequence). Trimming removed 8 bases at V and 6 bases at J, with 18 bases between. Expressed TCRB transcripts got sequenced, as all isolated RNA was reverse transcribed. The data were produced by immunoSEQ multiplex PCR, yet TCRdb's version contains in-frame clones alone and is incomplete. Among 300,000 or so clones listed, around 8% were seen once. This receptor was obtained from a woman between 18 and 29 years old in good health. The specimen was central memory CD4+ T cells from blood. V gene TRBV6-6 combines with J gene TRBJ2-3; TRBD1 is a possible D gene (5 bases). The CDR3, as DNA: TGTGCCAGCGGCGACAGAGAAATTGCGGATACGCAGTATTTT. Amino acids: CASGDREIADTQYF.